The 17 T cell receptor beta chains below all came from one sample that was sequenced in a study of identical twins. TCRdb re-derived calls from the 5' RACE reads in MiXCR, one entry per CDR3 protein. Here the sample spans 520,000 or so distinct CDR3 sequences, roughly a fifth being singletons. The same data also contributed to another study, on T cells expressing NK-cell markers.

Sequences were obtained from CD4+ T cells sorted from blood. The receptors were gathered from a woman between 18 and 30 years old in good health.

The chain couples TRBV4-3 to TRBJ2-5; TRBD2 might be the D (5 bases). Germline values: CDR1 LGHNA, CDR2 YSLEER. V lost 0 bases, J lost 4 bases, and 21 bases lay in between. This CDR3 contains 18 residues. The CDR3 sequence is CASSQDNGVGDRRETQYF. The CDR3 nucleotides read TGCGCCAGCAGCCAAGACAATGGGGTGGGAGACCGGAGAGAGACCCAGTACTTC.

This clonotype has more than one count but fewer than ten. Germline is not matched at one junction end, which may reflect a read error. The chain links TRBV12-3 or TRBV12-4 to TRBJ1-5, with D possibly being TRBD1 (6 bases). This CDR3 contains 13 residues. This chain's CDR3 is CASTRGGKQPQHF. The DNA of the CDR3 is TGTGCCAGCACCCGGGGGGGCAAACAGCCCCAGCATTTT.

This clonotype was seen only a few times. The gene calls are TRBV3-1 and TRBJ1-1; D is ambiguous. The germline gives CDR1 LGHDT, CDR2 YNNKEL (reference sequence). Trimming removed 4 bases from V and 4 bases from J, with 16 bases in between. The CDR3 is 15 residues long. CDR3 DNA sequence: TGTGCCAGCAGCCCCCTGGTCAGGCGGGGCACTGAAGCTTTCTTT. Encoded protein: CASSPLVRRGTEAFF.

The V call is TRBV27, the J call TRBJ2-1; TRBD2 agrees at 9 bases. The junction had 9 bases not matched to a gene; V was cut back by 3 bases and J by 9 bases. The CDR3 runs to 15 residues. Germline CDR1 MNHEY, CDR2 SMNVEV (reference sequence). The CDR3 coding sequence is TGTGCCAGCAGTTTTCTAGCGGGAAGAGGGACTGAGCAGTTCTTC. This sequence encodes CASSFLAGRGTEQFF.

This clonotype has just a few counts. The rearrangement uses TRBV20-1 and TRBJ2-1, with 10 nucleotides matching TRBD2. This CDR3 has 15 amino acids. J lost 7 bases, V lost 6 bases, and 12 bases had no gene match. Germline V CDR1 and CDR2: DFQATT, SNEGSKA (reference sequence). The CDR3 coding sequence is TGCAGTGCGAAAATGAGCGGGGGGGCCTTAAATGAGCAGTTCTTC. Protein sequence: CSAKMSGGALNEQFF.

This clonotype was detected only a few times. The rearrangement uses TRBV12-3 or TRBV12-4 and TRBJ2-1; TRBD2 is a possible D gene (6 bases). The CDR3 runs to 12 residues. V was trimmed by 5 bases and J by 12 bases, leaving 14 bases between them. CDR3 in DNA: TGTGCCAGCAGTCCCCGCCCCGGGGGGCAGTTCTTC. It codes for CASSPRPGGQFF.

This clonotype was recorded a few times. The CDR3 DNA reads as TGCAGCGTTGAGAGGCAGGGGATTTCTGAAGCTTTCTTT. This codes for CSVERQGISEAFF. The rearrangement links TRBV29-1 to TRBJ1-1; D might be TRBD1 (6 bases). Trimming removed 3 bases at V and 6 bases at J, with 14 bases between. CDR3 length: 13 residues. CDR1 and CDR2 from the germline V gene are SQVTM and ANQGSEA.

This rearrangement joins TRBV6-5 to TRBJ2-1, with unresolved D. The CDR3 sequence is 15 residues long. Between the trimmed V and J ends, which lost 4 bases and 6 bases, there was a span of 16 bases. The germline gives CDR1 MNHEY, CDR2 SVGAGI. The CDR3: CASSSYGTSSNEQFF. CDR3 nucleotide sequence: TGTGCCAGCAGTTCTTATGGCACCAGTAGCAATGAGCAGTTCTTC.

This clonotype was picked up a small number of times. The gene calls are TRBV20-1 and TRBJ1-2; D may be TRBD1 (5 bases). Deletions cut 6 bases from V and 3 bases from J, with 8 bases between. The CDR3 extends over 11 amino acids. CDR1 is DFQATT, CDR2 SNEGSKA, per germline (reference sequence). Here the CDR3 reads CSAGTDYGYTF. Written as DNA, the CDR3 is TGCAGTGCCGGGACGGACTATGGCTACACCTTC.

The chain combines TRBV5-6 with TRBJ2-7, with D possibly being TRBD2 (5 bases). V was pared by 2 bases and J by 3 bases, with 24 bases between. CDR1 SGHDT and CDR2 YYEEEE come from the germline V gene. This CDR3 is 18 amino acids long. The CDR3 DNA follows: TGTGCCAGCAGCTTCCTTGGACGGGGTAAAGCCTCTAACTACGAGCAGTACTTC. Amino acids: CASSFLGRGKASNYEQYF.

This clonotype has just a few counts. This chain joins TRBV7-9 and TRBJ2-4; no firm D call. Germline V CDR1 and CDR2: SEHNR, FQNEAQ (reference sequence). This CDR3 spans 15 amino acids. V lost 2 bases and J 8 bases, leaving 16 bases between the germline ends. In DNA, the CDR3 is TGTGCCAGCAGCTTAAGTCGCGAGGTCCTCCACATTCAGTACTTC. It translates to CASSLSREVLHIQYF.

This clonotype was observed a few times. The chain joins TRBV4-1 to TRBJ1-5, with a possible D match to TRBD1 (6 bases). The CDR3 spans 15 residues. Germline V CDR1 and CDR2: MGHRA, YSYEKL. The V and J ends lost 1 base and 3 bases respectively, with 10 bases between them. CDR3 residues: CASSQVRTVNQPQHF. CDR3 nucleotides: TGCGCCAGCAGCCAAGTCCGGACAGTCAATCAGCCCCAGCATTTT.

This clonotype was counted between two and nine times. This CDR3 reads CSVVLAGVDTQYF. CDR3 DNA: TGCAGCGTTGTACTAGCGGGAGTAGATACGCAGTATTTT. The rearrangement joins TRBV29-1 to TRBJ2-3, with 11 positions matching TRBD2. CDR3 length: 13 residues. J was trimmed by 5 bases and V by 4 bases; bases with no gene match: 2. Germline V lookup: CDR1 SQVTM, CDR2 ANQGSEA.

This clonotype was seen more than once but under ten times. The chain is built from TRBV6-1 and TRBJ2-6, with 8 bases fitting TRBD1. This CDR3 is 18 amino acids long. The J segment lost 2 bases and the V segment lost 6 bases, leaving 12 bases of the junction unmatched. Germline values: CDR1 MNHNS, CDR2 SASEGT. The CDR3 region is CASRPLGQGLPGANVLTF. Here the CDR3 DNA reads TGTGCCAGCAGACCCCTCGGACAGGGTCTCCCTGGGGCCAACGTCCTGACTTTC.

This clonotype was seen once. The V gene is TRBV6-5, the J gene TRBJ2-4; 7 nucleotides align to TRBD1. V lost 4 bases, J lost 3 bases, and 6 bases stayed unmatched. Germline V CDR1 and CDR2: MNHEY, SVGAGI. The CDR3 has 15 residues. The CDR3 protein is CASSSLTGDKNIQYF. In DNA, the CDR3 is TGTGCCAGCAGTTCCTTAACAGGGGACAAAAACATTCAGTACTTC.

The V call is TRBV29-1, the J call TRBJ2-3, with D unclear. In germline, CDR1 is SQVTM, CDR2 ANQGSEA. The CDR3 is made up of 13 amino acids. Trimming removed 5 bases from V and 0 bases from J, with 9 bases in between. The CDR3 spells CSVRPTSTDTQYF. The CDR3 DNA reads TGCAGCGTTCGACCCACTAGCACAGATACGCAGTATTTT.

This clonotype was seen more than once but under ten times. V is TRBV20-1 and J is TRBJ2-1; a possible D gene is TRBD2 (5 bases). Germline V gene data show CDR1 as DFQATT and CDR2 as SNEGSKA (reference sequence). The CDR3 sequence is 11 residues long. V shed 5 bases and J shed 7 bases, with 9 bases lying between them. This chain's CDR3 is CSAPDWNEQFF. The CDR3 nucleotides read TGCAGTGCTCCGGACTGGAATGAGCAGTTCTTC.